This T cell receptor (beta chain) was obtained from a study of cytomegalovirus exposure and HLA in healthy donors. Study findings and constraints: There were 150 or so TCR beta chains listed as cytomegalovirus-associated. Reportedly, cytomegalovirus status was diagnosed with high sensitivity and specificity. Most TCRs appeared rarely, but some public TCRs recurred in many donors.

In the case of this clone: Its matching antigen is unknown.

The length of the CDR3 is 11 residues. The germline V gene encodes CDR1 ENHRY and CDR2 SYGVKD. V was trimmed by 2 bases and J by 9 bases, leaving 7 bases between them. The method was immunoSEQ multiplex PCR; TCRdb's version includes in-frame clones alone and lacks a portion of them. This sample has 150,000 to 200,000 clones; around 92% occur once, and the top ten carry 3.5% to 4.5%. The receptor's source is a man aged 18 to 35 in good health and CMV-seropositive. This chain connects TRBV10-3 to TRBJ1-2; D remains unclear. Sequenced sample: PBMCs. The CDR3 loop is CAISENSRYTF. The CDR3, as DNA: TGTGCCATCAGTGAGAACAGCCGCTACACCTTC.